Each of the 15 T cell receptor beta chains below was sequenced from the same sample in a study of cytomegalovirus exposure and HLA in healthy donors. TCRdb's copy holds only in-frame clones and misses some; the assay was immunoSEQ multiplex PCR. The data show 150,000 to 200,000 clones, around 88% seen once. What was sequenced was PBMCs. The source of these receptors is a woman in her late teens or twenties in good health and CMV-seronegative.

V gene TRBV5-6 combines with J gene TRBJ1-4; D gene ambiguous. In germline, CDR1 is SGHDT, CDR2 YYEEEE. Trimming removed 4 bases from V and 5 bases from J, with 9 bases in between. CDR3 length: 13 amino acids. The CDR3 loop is CASSLRRNEKLFF. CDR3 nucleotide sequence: TGTGCCAGCAGCCTTCGGAGGAATGAAAAACTGTTTTTT.

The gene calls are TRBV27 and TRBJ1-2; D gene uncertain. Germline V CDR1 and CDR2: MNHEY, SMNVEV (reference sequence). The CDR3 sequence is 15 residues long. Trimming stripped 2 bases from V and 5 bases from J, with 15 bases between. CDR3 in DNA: TGTGCCAGCAGTTTAAGATTGGTCGGGTCGTATGGCTACACCTTC. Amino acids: CASSLRLVGSYGYTF.

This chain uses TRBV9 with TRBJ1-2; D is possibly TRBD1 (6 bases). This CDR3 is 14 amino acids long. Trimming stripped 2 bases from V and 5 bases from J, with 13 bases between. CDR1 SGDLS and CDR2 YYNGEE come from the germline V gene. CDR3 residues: CASSVGGRGYGYTF. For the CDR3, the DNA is TGTGCCAGCAGCGTCGGGGGGCGTGGGTATGGCTACACCTTC.

The CDR3, as DNA: TGTGCCACCGGCCGAATAGACAGGGTGAACACTGAAGCTTTCTTT. It translates to CATGRIDRVNTEAFF. The chain links TRBV10-3 to TRBJ1-1; 7 bases map to TRBD1. V trimming: 10 bases; J trimming: 0 bases; junction bases outside the gene matches: 11. The CDR3 is made up of 15 amino acids. CDR1 is ENHRY, CDR2 SYGVKD, per germline.

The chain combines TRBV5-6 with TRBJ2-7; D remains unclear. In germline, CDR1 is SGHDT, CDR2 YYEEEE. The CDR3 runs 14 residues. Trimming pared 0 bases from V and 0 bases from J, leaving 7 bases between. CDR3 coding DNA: TGTGCCAGCAGCTTGGGGTCGAGCTCCTACGAGCAGTACTTC. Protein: CASSLGSSSYEQYF. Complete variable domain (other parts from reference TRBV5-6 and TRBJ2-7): DAGVTQSPTHLIKTRGQQVTLRCSPKSGHDTVSWYQQALGQGPQFIFQYYEEEERQRGNFPDRFSGHQFPNYSSELNVNALLLGDSALYLCASSLGSSSYEQYFGPGTRLTVT.

The CDR3 protein is CASSFGAATNTEAFF. The CDR3 DNA sequence: TGTGCCAGCAGCTTTGGGGCAGCGACGAACACTGAAGCTTTCTTT. The J gene is TRBJ1-1, the V gene TRBV5-4, with a tentative D call TRBD1 (5 bases). CDR1 and CDR2 (germline): SGHNT, YYREEE (reference sequence). V lost 2 bases and J 1 base, leaving 12 bases between the germline ends. The CDR3 spans 15 residues.

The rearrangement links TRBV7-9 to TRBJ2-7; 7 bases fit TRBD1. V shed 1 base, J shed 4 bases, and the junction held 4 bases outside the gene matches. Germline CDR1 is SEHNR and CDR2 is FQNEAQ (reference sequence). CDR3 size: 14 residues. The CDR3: CASSLGTGVYEQYF. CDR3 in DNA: TGTGCCAGCAGCTTAGGGACAGGAGTTTACGAGCAGTACTTC.

The chain's CDR3 is CASSPSDEQYF. CDR3 nucleotide sequence: TGTGCCAGCTCACCATCCGACGAGCAGTACTTC. V usage is TRBV18 and J usage is TRBJ2-7; no clear D. Trimming removed 2 bases from V and 5 bases from J, with 4 bases in between. The CDR3 covers 11 residues. CDR1 and CDR2 from the germline V gene are KGHSH and LQKENI.

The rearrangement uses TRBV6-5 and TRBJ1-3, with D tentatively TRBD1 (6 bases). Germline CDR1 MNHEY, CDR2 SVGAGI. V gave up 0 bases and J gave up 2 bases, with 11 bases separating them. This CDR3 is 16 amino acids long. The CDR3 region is CASSYSYRDTGNTIYF. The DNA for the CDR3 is TGTGCCAGCAGTTACTCTTACAGGGATACTGGAAACACCATATATTTT.

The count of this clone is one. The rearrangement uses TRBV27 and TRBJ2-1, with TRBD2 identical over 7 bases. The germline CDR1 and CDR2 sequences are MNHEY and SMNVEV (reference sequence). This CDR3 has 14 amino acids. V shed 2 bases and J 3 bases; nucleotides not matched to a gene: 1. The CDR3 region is CASSLRDYYNEQFF. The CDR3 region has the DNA TGTGCCAGCAGTTTACGGGACTACTACAATGAGCAGTTCTTC.

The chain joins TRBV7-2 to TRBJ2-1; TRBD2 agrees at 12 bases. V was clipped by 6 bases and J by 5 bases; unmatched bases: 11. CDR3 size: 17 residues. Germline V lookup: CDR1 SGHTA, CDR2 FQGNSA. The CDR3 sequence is CASSPISLAGGNNEQFF. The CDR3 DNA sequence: TGTGCCAGCAGTCCTATAAGCCTAGCGGGAGGGAACAATGAGCAGTTCTTC.

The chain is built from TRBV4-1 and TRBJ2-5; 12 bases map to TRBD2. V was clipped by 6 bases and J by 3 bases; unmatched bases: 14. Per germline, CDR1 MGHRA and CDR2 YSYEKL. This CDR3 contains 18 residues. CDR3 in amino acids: CASSPILAGGFTKETQYF. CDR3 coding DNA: TGCGCCAGCAGTCCGATACTAGCGGGGGGCTTCACGAAAGAGACCCAGTACTTC.

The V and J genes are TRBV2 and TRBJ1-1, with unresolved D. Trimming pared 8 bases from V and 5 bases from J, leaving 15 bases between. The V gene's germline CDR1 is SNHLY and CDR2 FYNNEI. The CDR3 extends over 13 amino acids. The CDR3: CASSPGIRTEAFF. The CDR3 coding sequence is TGTGCCAGCTCACCGGGGATTAGGACTGAAGCTTTCTTT.

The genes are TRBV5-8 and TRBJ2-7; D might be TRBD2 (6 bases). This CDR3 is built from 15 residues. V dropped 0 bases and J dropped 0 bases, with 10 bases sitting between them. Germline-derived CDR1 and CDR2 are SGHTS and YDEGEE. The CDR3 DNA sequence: TGTGCCAGCAGCTTGGCTGGGGGGAGCTCCTACGAGCAGTACTTC. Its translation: CASSLAGGSSYEQYF. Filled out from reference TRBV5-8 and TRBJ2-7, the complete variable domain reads EAGVTQSPTHLIKTRGQQATLRCSPISGHTSVYWYQQALGLGLQFLLWYDEGEERNRGNFPPRFSGRQFPNYSSELNVNALELEDSALYLCASSLAGGSSYEQYFGPGTRLTVT.

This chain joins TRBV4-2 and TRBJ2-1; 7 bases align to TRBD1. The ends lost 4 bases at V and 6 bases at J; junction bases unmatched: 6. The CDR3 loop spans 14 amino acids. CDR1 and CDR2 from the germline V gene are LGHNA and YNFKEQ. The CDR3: CASSPGQITNEQFF. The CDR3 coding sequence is TGTGCCAGCAGCCCGGGACAGATCACCAATGAGCAGTTCTTC.